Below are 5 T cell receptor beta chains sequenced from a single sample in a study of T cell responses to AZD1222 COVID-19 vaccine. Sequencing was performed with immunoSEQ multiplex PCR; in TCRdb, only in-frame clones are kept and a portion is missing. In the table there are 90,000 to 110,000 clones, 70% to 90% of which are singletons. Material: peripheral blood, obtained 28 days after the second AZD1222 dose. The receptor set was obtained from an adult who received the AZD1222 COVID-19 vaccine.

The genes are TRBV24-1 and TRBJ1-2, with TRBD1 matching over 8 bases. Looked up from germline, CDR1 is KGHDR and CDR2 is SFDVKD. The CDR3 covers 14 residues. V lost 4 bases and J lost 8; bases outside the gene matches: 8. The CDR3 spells CATSDHRGDRGYTF. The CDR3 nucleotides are TGTGCCACCAGTGACCACAGGGGGGACAGAGGCTACACCTTC.

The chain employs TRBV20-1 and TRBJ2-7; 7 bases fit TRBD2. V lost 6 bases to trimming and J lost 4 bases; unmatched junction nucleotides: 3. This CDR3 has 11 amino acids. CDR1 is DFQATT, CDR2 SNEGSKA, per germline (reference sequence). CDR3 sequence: CSAGGRYEQYF. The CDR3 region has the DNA TGCAGTGCAGGCGGGAGATACGAGCAGTACTTC.

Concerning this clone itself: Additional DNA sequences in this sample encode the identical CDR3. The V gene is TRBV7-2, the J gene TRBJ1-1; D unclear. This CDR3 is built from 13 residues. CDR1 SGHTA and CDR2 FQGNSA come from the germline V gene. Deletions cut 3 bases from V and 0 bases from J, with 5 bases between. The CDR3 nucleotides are TGTGCCAGCAGCTTGCCGGTGAACACTGAAGCTTTCTTT. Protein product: CASSLPVNTEAFF.

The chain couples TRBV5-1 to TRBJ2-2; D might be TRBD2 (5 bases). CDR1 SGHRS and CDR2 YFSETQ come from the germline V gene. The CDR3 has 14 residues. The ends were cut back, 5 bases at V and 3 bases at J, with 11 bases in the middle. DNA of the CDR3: TGCGCCAGCAGAGAGGCGGGTTACACCGGGGAGCTGTTTTTT. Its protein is CASREAGYTGELFF.

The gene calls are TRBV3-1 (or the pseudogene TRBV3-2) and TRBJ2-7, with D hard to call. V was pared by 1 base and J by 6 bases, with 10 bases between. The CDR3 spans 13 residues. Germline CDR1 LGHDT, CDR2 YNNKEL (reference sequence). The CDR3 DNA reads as TGTGCCAGCAGCCAAGGGGTCCGGAGCGAGCAGTACTTC. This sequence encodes CASSQGVRSEQYF.